This passage covers 15 T cell receptor beta chains from one sample sequenced in a study of T cell responses to AZD1222 COVID-19 vaccine (dated by TCRdb to the early 2020s). The intended sense of this specimen's time point label: about 28 days (+/-7) after the second vaccine dose. Library creation used the immunoSEQ multiplex PCR assay. TCRdb retrieved this table from immuneACCESS and kept in-frame rearrangements only. Not all clones are present; in checked studies, unresolved V genes account for under half, and no reason is known for the remainder. In this sample the table shows under 150,000 clones, approximately 90% of which occur a single time. The top ten constitute 9.3% of the sample. Sequences were derived from peripheral blood, sampled 28 days after the second AZD1222 dose. The receptors come from an adult who received the AZD1222 COVID-19 vaccine.

The rearrangement uses TRBV29-1 and TRBJ2-7; D perhaps matches TRBD2 (6 bases). Germline values: CDR1 SQVTM, CDR2 ANQGSEA. The CDR3 extends over 13 amino acids. Here the CDR3 DNA reads TGCAACACCCCGGAGGGGAGCCGGTACGAGCAGTACTTC. Amino acid sequence: CNTPEGSRYEQYF.

This rearrangement joins TRBV13 to TRBJ1-4; maybe TRBD1 (6 bases). The CDR3 totals 13 residues. Trimming removed 5 bases at V and 10 bases at J, with 14 bases between. Germline CDR1 reads PRHDT; CDR2 reads FYEKMQ (reference sequence). CDR3 amino acids: CASSPRGERKLFF. The CDR3 bases are TGTGCCAGCAGCCCGAGGGGGGAGAGAAAACTGTTTTTT. Full variable domain (remainder filled in from reference TRBV13 and TRBJ1-4): AAGVIQSPRHLIKEKRETATLKCYPIPRHDTVYWYQQGPGQDPQFLISFYEKMQSDKGSIPDRFSAQQFSDYHSELNMSSLELGDSALYFCASSPRGERKLFFGSGTQLSVL.

This chain joins TRBV6-5 and TRBJ2-7; tentatively, D is TRBD1 or TRBD2 (5 bases each). Germline CDR1 MNHEY, CDR2 SVGAGI. Trimming took off 10 bases at V and 5 bases at J, with 18 bases between the two ends. The CDR3 is 13 residues long. CDR3 bases: TGTGCCACCGCGAGAGGGGCTATGAACGAGCAGTACTTC. It is translated as CATARGAMNEQYF.

The chain links TRBV5-8 to TRBJ1-3; TRBD1 might be the D (5 bases). CDR3 length: 15 residues. Trimming left V 0 bases short and J 0 bases short, with 7 bases between. The germline V gene encodes CDR1 SGHTS and CDR2 YDEGEE. In DNA form, the CDR3 reads TGTGCCAGCAGCTTGGCAGGGACCTCTGGAAACACCATATATTTT. Translated: CASSLAGTSGNTIYF.

The chain uses TRBV10-2 and TRBJ2-1, with D perhaps matching TRBD2 (6 bases). V was pared by 5 bases and J by 3 bases, with 11 bases between. The CDR3 length is 14 residues. Germline V lookup: CDR1 WSHSY, CDR2 SAAADI. The CDR3 region has the DNA TGCGCCAGCAGTAGCGGGTCCTTCTACAATGAGCAGTTCTTC. It specifies CASSSGSFYNEQFF.

This chain joins TRBV4-1 and TRBJ1-1, with D uncertain. V dropped 1 base and J dropped 1 base, with 10 bases sitting between them. The V gene's germline CDR1 is MGHRA and CDR2 YSYEKL. CDR3 length equals 15 residues. The CDR3 sequence is CASSQVASTNTEAFF. The CDR3 region has the DNA TGCGCCAGCAGCCAAGTAGCCTCAACGAACACTGAAGCTTTCTTT.

The chain combines TRBV29-1 with TRBJ1-2; unclear D gene. The CDR3 contains 11 residues. Germline V gene lookup returns CDR1 SQVTM and CDR2 ANQGSEA. V was cut by 4 bases and J by 3 bases, with 6 bases left in between. DNA for the CDR3: TGCAGCGTTGCCTTGGACTATGGCTACACCTTC. Its translation: CSVALDYGYTF.

V is TRBV19 and J is TRBJ2-1; unclear D gene. The V and J ends lost 5 bases and 5 bases respectively, with 4 bases between them. The CDR3 is 11 residues long. CDR1 is LNHDA and CDR2 is SQIVND in the germline V gene (reference sequence). The CDR3 spells CASSANNEQFF. CDR3 sequence (DNA): TGTGCCAGTAGTGCGAACAATGAGCAGTTCTTC.

The chain recombines TRBV19 with TRBJ2-1; D may be TRBD1 or TRBD2 (5 bases each). V gave up 1 base and J gave up 4 bases, with 20 bases separating them. Germline V CDR1 and CDR2: LNHDA, SQIVND (reference sequence). The CDR3 has 18 amino acids. CDR3 coding DNA: TGTGCCAGTAGTATAGTCCTGGGACCTCTCGGCGGGTACAATGAGCAGTTCTTC. Its translation is CASSIVLGPLGGYNEQFF.

This chain joins TRBV28 and TRBJ1-3; D uncertain. The V gene lost 5 bases and the J gene lost 2 bases, with 16 bases spanning the gap. This CDR3 has 16 amino acids. In germline, CDR1 is MDHEN, CDR2 SYDVKM. CDR3: CASSDYPARTGNTIYF. Here the CDR3 DNA reads TGTGCCAGCAGTGACTACCCTGCGAGGACTGGAAACACCATATATTTT. The full variable domain, completed using reference TRBV28 and TRBJ1-3, is DVKVTQSSRYLVKRTGEKVFLECVQDMDHENMFWYRQDPGLGLRLIYFSYDVKMKEKGDIPEGYSVSREKKERFSLILESASTNQTSMYLCASSDYPARTGNTIYFGEGSWLTVV.

The rearrangement uses TRBV15 and TRBJ2-1; D could derive from TRBD1 or TRBD2 (6 bases each). The CDR3 has 15 amino acids. V gave up 5 bases and J gave up 7 bases, with 18 bases separating them. Germline CDR1 and CDR2: LNHNV and YYDKDF (reference sequence). CDR3 protein: CATSGTGTLRNEQFF. The CDR3, as DNA: TGTGCCACCAGCGGAACAGGGACTTTGAGAAATGAGCAGTTCTTC.

The genes are TRBV6-6 and TRBJ1-4, with a possible D match to TRBD1 (5 bases). Germline CDR1 MNHNY, CDR2 SVGAGI (reference sequence). This CDR3 contains 13 residues. Trimming shortened V by 10 bases and J by 4 bases, and 13 bases separated the two germline ends. CDR3 residues: CATRGPRNEKLFF. Written as DNA, the CDR3 is TGTGCCACCCGGGGACCCCGTAATGAAAAACTGTTTTTT.

The gene calls are TRBV5-4 and TRBJ2-6; D gene ambiguous. There are 14 residues in the CDR3. Per germline, CDR1 SGHNT and CDR2 YYREEE (reference sequence). V shed 2 bases and J shed 4 bases, with 7 bases lying between them. The CDR3 here is CASSLQYGANVLTF. DNA for the CDR3: TGTGCCAGCAGCTTACAATACGGGGCCAACGTCCTGACTTTC.

V usage is TRBV4-1 and J usage is TRBJ1-2; D is perhaps TRBD1 (5 bases). The CDR3 runs to 14 residues. The V end lost 4 bases, the J end lost 8 bases, and 17 bases lay between the germline ends. The V gene's germline CDR1 is MGHRA and CDR2 YSYEKL. The DNA of the CDR3 is TGCGCCAGCAGCCTGGTCCCCGGGGGAGAGGGCTACACCTTC. It translates to CASSLVPGGEGYTF.

The rearrangement links TRBV7-9 to TRBJ1-5, with 7 bases lining up with TRBD1. Trimming cost V 4 bases and J 4 bases; bases outside gene matches: 1. The CDR3 has 13 residues. Germline loops: CDR1 SEHNR, CDR2 FQNEAQ (reference sequence). The CDR3 coding sequence is TGTGCCAGCAGCTGGGGACAGAATCAGCCCCAGCATTTT. This translates into CASSWGQNQPQHF.